The T cell receptor (beta chain) described here comes from a study of cytomegalovirus exposure and HLA in healthy donors. Findings and limits, study-wide: Earlier analysis yielded a pattern in which most TCR beta V segments were productive about 87% or about 30% of the time. The authors listed 164 TCR beta chains as cytomegalovirus-associated.

Both 60 Vbeta primers and 13 Jbeta primers went into the PCR. Generated by immunoSEQ multiplex PCR, the TCRdb table keeps only in-frame clones and is missing some. This sample's table has 200,000 or so clones. Concerning this clone: The antigen remains undetermined.

The germline gives CDR1 MDHEN, CDR2 SYDVKM. This CDR3 has 18 residues. V lost 6 bases and J lost 3; bases outside the gene matches: 18. The chain is built from TRBV28 and TRBJ2-7; 9 bases align to TRBD2. The receptor was derived from a girl under 10 years old in good health and CMV-seropositive. The sequencing sample was made of PBMCs. The CDR3 sequence: CASSPQLPRTSEDYEQYF. The CDR3, as DNA: TGTGCCAGCAGCCCCCAACTCCCAAGGACTAGCGAAGACTACGAGCAGTACTTC.